These 26 T cell receptor beta chains were sequenced from one sample in a study of T cells in Graves' hyperthyroidism and ophthalmopathy. The source material, RNA transcripts, was used to amplify TCR beta CDR3 regions. TCR CDR3 underwent first-round RT-PCR with the HTBI primer set. MiXCR was run by TCRdb on the multiplex PCR reads, yielding one entry per CDR3 protein. The sample consists of a few hundred thousand distinct CDR3 sequences, approximately 15% of them appearing once. The sample was blood. The receptor source for this set is a woman aged 25 to 39 with Graves' hyperthyroidism.

V and J are TRBV25-1 and TRBJ1-6; D not resolved. This CDR3 comprises 15 residues. Germline V lookup: CDR1 MGHDK, CDR2 SYGVNS. Trimming left V 4 bases short and J 10 bases short, with 17 bases between. Written as DNA, the CDR3 is TGTGCCAGCAGTGCTCCGGCGACAATCGGGTCACCCCTCCACTTT. Translation: CASSAPATIGSPLHF.

The V gene is TRBV6-2 or TRBV6-3, the J gene TRBJ2-3, with 13 bases lining up with TRBD2. CDR1 is MNHEY, CDR2 SVGEGT, per germline. CDR3 length: 15 residues. V lost 5 bases, J lost 6 bases, and 5 bases stayed unmatched. The CDR3, as DNA: TGTGCCAGCAGTCGGGGACTAGCGGGAAAGGATACGCAGTATTTT. Translation gives CASSRGLAGKDTQYF.

This clonotype was found a few times. This chain uses TRBV27 with TRBJ2-3, with 13 bases aligning to TRBD2. The trim removed 2 bases at V and 0 bases at J, leaving 2 bases unmatched. This CDR3 is 17 amino acids long. Germline-derived CDR1 and CDR2 are MNHEY and SMNVEV (reference sequence). The CDR3 DNA reads TGTGCCAGCAGTTTACCGGGACTAGCGGGGAGCACAGATACGCAGTATTTT. It encodes CASSLPGLAGSTDTQYF.

This clonotype was detected many times. The V and J genes are TRBV2 and TRBJ1-1; D is unresolved. Trimming cost V 7 bases and J 1 base, with 7 bases left between them. The CDR3 is 12 residues long. Germline CDR1 and CDR2: SNHLY and FYNNEI. CDR3 region: CASMRKNTEAFF. The CDR3 region has the DNA TGTGCCAGCATGAGGAAGAACACTGAAGCTTTCTTT.

This clonotype was observed many times. The chain links TRBV29-1 to TRBJ2-1; 7 bases map to TRBD1. This CDR3 has 12 amino acids. J was trimmed by 6 bases and V by 5 bases; bases with no gene match: 4. Germline values: CDR1 SQVTM, CDR2 ANQGSEA. The DNA of the CDR3 is TGCAGCGTTCGCGACAGGGCCAATGAGCAGTTCTTC. It yields the protein CSVRDRANEQFF.

The chain uses TRBV20-1 and TRBJ2-7; possibly TRBD2 for D (6 bases). Trimming took off 0 bases at V and 2 bases at J, with 20 bases between the two ends. Germline assignment: CDR1 DFQATT and CDR2 SNEGSKA (reference sequence). There are 17 residues in the CDR3. CDR3 bases: TGCAGTGCTAGAGATCTCGAGGAGGGCCGGGCGACCTACGAGCAGTACTTC. Its protein product is CSARDLEEGRATYEQYF.

This clonotype was seen repeatedly, ten times or more. The chain joins TRBV28 to TRBJ1-5; maybe TRBD1 (6 bases). V was pared by 6 bases and J by 1 base, with 13 bases between. The CDR3 has 15 residues. In germline, CDR1 is MDHEN, CDR2 SYDVKM. CDR3 in DNA: TGTGCCAGCAGCCCGACAGGTCGGAGCAATCAGCCCCAGCATTTT. The encoded protein is CASSPTGRSNQPQHF.

This clonotype came up a few times. A much larger clone lies one base from this, so it may be a read error. The rearrangement uses TRBV5-1 and TRBJ2-7; a possible D gene is TRBD1 (6 bases). Germline lookup yields CDR1 SGHRS and CDR2 YFSETQ. This CDR3 spans 13 amino acids. CDR3 region: CASSLSRGYEQDF. The DNA of the CDR3 is TGCGCCAGCAGCTTGAGCAGGGGTTACGAGCAGGACTTC. Combining the CDR3 with reference TRBV5-1 and TRBJ2-7 gives the whole variable domain KAGVTQTPRYLIKTRGQQVTLSCSPISGHRSVSWYQQTPGQGLQFLFEYFSETQRNKGNFPGRFSGRQFSNSRSEMNVSTLELGDSALYLCASSLSRGYEQDFGPGTRLTVT.

The CDR3 loop reads CASSDSGMSQETQYF. DNA for the CDR3: TGCGCCAGCAGCGATAGCGGGATGAGTCAAGAGACCCAGTACTTC. V is TRBV5-1 and J is TRBJ2-5, with 8 bases fitting TRBD2. The CDR3 runs to 15 residues. V shed 4 bases and J 2 bases; nucleotides not matched to a gene: 7. Germline V CDR1 and CDR2: SGHRS, YFSETQ.

The V call is TRBV7-9, the J call TRBJ1-4; D gene uncertain. CDR3 size: 14 residues. Germline V lookup: CDR1 SEHNR, CDR2 FQNEAQ (reference sequence). V lost 3 bases and J lost 4, with 9 bases in between. CDR3 coding DNA: TGTGCCAGCAGCTTGGGCAGAGATAATGAAAAACTGTTTTTT. Protein sequence: CASSLGRDNEKLFF.

The sample holds many counts of this clonotype. This sequence joins TRBV20-1 and TRBJ2-7, with 9 bases identical to TRBD2. Germline CDR1 is DFQATT and CDR2 is SNEGSKA (reference sequence). V lost 0 bases and J lost 4; bases outside the gene matches: 10. CDR3 length: 16 amino acids. This CDR3 reads CSARDMSGRPWYEQYF. CDR3 DNA sequence: TGCAGTGCTAGAGATATGAGCGGGAGGCCATGGTACGAGCAGTACTTC.

In this sample, this clonotype turned up many times. The genes are TRBV11-2 and TRBJ2-7; the match to TRBD2 covers 9 bases. J lost 2 bases, V lost 0 bases, and 2 bases had no gene match. From germline, CDR1 is SGHAT and CDR2 FQNNGV. This CDR3 comprises 15 residues. CDR3 in DNA: TGTGCCAGCAGCTTAGATCCTAGCGGGGCCTACGAGCAGTACTTC. Amino acid sequence: CASSLDPSGAYEQYF.

This clonotype was observed at least ten times. The rearrangement uses TRBV7-2 and TRBJ2-2; 10 nucleotides align to TRBD2. This CDR3 comprises 16 residues. Per germline, CDR1 SGHTA and CDR2 FQGNSA. J lost 1 base, V lost 5 bases, and 4 bases had no gene match. CDR3 loop: CASSTGTSVNTGELFF. CDR3 in DNA: TGTGCCAGCAGCACCGGGACTAGCGTGAACACCGGGGAGCTGTTTTTT.

To note about this clonotype: A read error may account for a junction end that differs from germline. The chain uses TRBV27 and TRBJ1-4; no firm D call. There are 15 residues in the CDR3. In germline, CDR1 is MNHEY, CDR2 SMNVEV (reference sequence). CDR3 sequence: CASSLSPAANEKPFF. The CDR3 bases are TGTGCCAGCAGTTTGTCCCCAGCGGCTAATGAAAAACCGTTTTTT.

The rearrangement uses TRBV29-1 and TRBJ2-1; TRBD2 matches at 10 bases. The ends lost 1 base at V and 4 bases at J; junction bases unmatched: 1. Germline lookup yields CDR1 SQVTM and CDR2 ANQGSEA. The CDR3 runs to 14 residues. The CDR3 loop reads CSVEVTSGYNEQFF. CDR3 nucleotide sequence: TGCAGCGTTGAAGTGACTAGCGGGTACAATGAGCAGTTCTTC.

This clonotype was picked up a small number of times. The V and J genes are TRBV18 and TRBJ2-3, with D hard to call. Germline values: CDR1 KGHSH, CDR2 LQKENI. The CDR3 covers 14 residues. The ends were cut back, 3 bases at V and 1 base at J, with 8 bases in the middle. The DNA for the CDR3 is TGTGCCAGCTCACCTAAGGCGGGCACAGATACGCAGTATTTT. Encoded protein: CASSPKAGTDTQYF. The full variable domain, its missing parts supplied by reference TRBV18 and TRBJ2-3, is NAGVMQNPRHLVRRRGQEARLRCSPMKGHSHVYWYRQLPEEGLKFMVYLQKENIIDESGMPKERFSAEFPKEGPSILRIQQVVRGDSAAYFCASSPKAGTDTQYFGPGTRLTVL.

J is TRBJ1-3 and V is TRBV6-5; the D is unclear. Germline assignment: CDR1 MNHEY and CDR2 SVGAGI. Trimming took off 0 bases at V and 0 bases at J, with 6 bases between the two ends. The CDR3 has 15 residues. CDR3: CASSYSRHSGNTIYF. CDR3 DNA: TGTGCCAGCAGTTACTCGAGGCACTCTGGAAACACCATATATTTT.

This clonotype occurred many times. The CDR3 here is CATTQGQGGPQHF. CDR3 bases: TGTGCCACCACTCAAGGACAGGGAGGGCCCCAGCATTTT. The chain combines TRBV12-3 or TRBV12-4 with TRBJ1-5; TRBD1 agrees at 8 bases. Germline trimming cut 10 bases from V and 9 bases from J; bases unmatched to any gene: 11. The CDR3 totals 13 residues.

This clonotype has more than one count but fewer than ten. The chain links TRBV19 to TRBJ1-2; D remains unclear. CDR1 is LNHDA and CDR2 is SQIVND in the germline V gene (reference sequence). V dropped 5 bases and J dropped 4 bases, with 11 bases sitting between them. This CDR3 spans 13 amino acids. In DNA form, the CDR3 reads TGTGCCAGTAGTGCCGCGGGGAGCTATGGCTACACCTTC. It is translated as CASSAAGSYGYTF.

This clonotype came up many times. The chain couples TRBV4-3 to TRBJ2-1; 7 positions match TRBD1. The J segment lost 5 bases and the V segment lost 0 bases, leaving 4 bases of the junction unmatched. Germline-derived CDR1 and CDR2 are LGHNA and YSLEER. The CDR3 is made up of 15 amino acids. The CDR3 region has the DNA TGCGCCAGCAGCCAAGATACAGGGGACAACAATGAGCAGTTCTTC. Translating it yields CASSQDTGDNNEQFF.

This clonotype was seen ten or more times. The chain recombines TRBV10-3 with TRBJ1-1; D call uncertain. The V gene's germline CDR1 is ENHRY and CDR2 SYGVKD. The V end lost 3 bases, the J end lost 1 base, and 3 bases lay between the germline ends. The CDR3 is made up of 12 amino acids. This chain's CDR3 is CAISDPNTEAFF. As DNA, the CDR3 is TGTGCCATCAGTGATCCGAACACTGAAGCTTTCTTT.

V usage is TRBV9 and J usage is TRBJ1-2, with D perhaps matching TRBD1 (5 bases). This CDR3 is 13 amino acids long. Germline V gene lookup returns CDR1 SGDLS and CDR2 YYNGEE. The V and J ends lost 0 bases and 4 bases respectively, with 7 bases between them. The CDR3 nucleotides read TGTGCCAGCAGCGTAGTCGGGACCTATGGCTACACCTTC. This translates into CASSVVGTYGYTF.

CDR3 coding DNA: TGTGCTAGTGGTTTCAATCTTCGAGCGAACACCGGGGAGCTGTTTTTT. It codes for CASGFNLRANTGELFF. The chain is built from TRBV12-5 and TRBJ2-2; D is unresolved. Trimming cost V 3 bases and J 0 bases, with 11 bases left between them. Germline lookup yields CDR1 LGHNT and CDR2 FRNRAP. The CDR3 totals 16 residues.

With respect to this clonotype: With a much larger clone just one base away, this may be a read error. The genes are TRBV7-2 and TRBJ1-1, with 7 nucleotides matching TRBD1. The CDR3 runs 14 residues. Germline CDR1 is SGHTA and CDR2 is FQGNSA. As DNA, the CDR3 is TGTGCCAGCAGCTCGACAGGGCTGGGCACTGAAGCTCTCTTT. Amino acids: CASSSTGLGTEALF.

This sequence joins TRBV28 and TRBJ2-3; TRBD2 matches at 10 bases. V shed 4 bases and J 0 bases; nucleotides not matched to a gene: 7. Germline V gene lookup returns CDR1 MDHEN and CDR2 SYDVKM. CDR3 length: 17 amino acids. The CDR3 DNA is TGTGCCAGCAGTTCCCCCCTAGCGGGAGTCAGCACAGATACGCAGTATTTT. It yields the protein CASSSPLAGVSTDTQYF.

This clonotype showed up many times. The chain combines TRBV7-6 with TRBJ2-7, with TRBD1 as a possible D gene (6 bases). The germline gives CDR1 SGHVS, CDR2 FNYEAQ. The CDR3 sequence is 17 residues long. Between the trimmed V and J ends, which lost 0 bases and 5 bases, there was a span of 20 bases. CDR3 nucleotide sequence: TGTGCCAGCAGCTTAGCCTACCGGGCCAGGGGAACCCACGAGCAGTACTTC. Residues: CASSLAYRARGTHEQYF.